This T cell receptor beta chain was obtained from a study of shared clonotypes between healthy human individuals (dated by TCRdb to 2020 to 2021). For the study in its entirety: A couple of women and three men aged 18 to 49 years were included in the cohort. For each donor, CD4 naive and CD4 memory were each run on three plates, CD8 naive on two plates, and CD8 memory on one plate. To estimate repertoire size and how much clonotype sharing occurs between individuals, the study deeply sequenced the blood TCR repertoires of roughly 5 healthy adults. To increase sequencing depth and limit assay-specific biases, TCR repertoire library preparation and sequencing were carried out by different laboratories using diverse techniques. Leukapheresis yielded between about 0.9 and 9.5 billion PBMCs per donor.

What the authors observed across the whole study: When a handful of donors were compared, the shared fraction of clonotypes was around 4.6% for naive CD4, roughly 3.4% for naive CD8, 2.3% for memory CD4, and 0.35% to 0.5% for memory CD8. Naive subsets generally had larger estimated clonotype richness than memory subsets did. The small number of donors limited the genetic and exposure-history diversity represented. Only blood was sampled, and tissue TCR repertoires likely differ from those in blood. Pairwise subsampling led to the expectation that sequencing depth would affect the degree of clonotype sharing among donors. Rarefaction of sorted-subset datasets indicated incomplete sequencing despite the large sequencing depth. Compared with non-shared clonotypes, the clonotypes found in all four sorted-subset donors had higher generation probabilities.

V loses 0 bases, J loses 2 bases, and the germline ends lie 1 base apart. The CDR3 starts with the cysteine, ends with the phenylalanine, and has 12 residues. Only the CDR3 part of the read is kept: 36 bases, read in frame from the first base. Looking up the germline V gene (reference sequence) yields CDR1 LNHDA and CDR2 SQIVND. Using the deep immunoSEQ assay, TCR CDR3 regions were amplified from genomic DNA by multiplex PCR. Extracted genomic DNA from each cell subset was distributed evenly across all wells of several immunoSEQ 96-well plates, and each plate was treated as a replicate. For sorted subsets, each replicate PCR was loaded with 200 ng genomic DNA, equivalent to about 30,000 T cell genomes. The purified libraries were quantified using a Qubit 3.0 fluorometer, sized with a Bioanalyzer 2100, and then quantified again using the KAPA Library Quantification kit. A separate single-read 150-cycle Illumina NextSeq 550 flow cell was used to sequence each immunoSEQ 96-well plate. In the source study's methods: Because only junctional sequences without quality scores were contained in the immunoSEQ output, filtering matching that applied to full-length reads could not be performed. To assign V/J genes and CDR3, sequences were annotated against IMGT germline references using PyIR, a Python wrapper for IgBLAST v1.9. Reads were filtered out if the reads had weak V/J assignments (E-value above 1e-6), no CDR3, stop codons, out-of-frame junctions, or ambiguous translated residues. V3J clonotypes were defined by identical inferred V gene, J gene, and CDR3 amino acid sequence. To compute the percentage overlap between repertoires, the number of shared unique clonotypes was divided by the size of the smaller repertoire. RTK rarefaction, the Chao1 estimator, and Recon v2.1 estimates of unobserved clonotypes were used to assess repertoire richness. Generation probabilities were computed with OLGA for all TCRbeta clonotypes obtained by the gDNA method from four donors. In TCRdb, the immuneACCESS table is reduced to in-frame sequences with V and J assigned. These tables do not hold every clone; where another copy was compared, an unresolved V gene accounts for under half, and the others remain unexplained. The DNA gave D and trimming, while V, J and clone size come from that table. Within this sample are about 1 million clones, with roughly 70% of them counted one time only. The top ten hold about 1.5% of the sample.

Notes on this clone: Its antigen is unknown. Per-nucleotide qualities are absent, and no much larger clonotype sits a single base away.

The donors were healthy, HIV-negative adults who had no recently reported acute infections or vaccinations. All donors were Caucasian adults living in Nashville, Tennessee, USA. CD4+ T cells were enriched by magnetic negative selection; naive cells were then positively selected on CD45RA, and the negative fraction formed the memory subset. Blood was collected by leukapheresis, and PBMCs were isolated by Ficoll-Histopaque density gradient centrifugation and then cryopreserved in liquid nitrogen vapor phase. Analytical flow cytometry was used to check the purity and quantity of every magnetically sorted T cell population. Genomic DNA was isolated from every sorted fraction and measured by UV absorbance on a Nanodrop 2000c.

The sequence was collected from a man younger than 35 in good health. Material for sequencing was memory CD4+ T cells sorted from blood. Taken with the paper, the label for cell subset or site translates to: CD45RA-negative fraction. Recombination joined TRBV19 with TRBJ2-5; no confident D gene assignment can be made. The CDR3 reads as follows: CASSIDQETQYF. In nucleotide form, the sequence is TGTGCCAGTAGTATAGATCAAGAGACCCAGTACTTC. The CDR3 plus the reference TRBV19 and TRBJ2-5 genes for the other parts give the full variable domain: DGGITQSPKYLFRKEGQNVTLSCEQNLNHDAMYWYRQDPGQGLRLIYYSQIVNDFQKGDIAEGYSVSREKKESFPLTVTSAQKNPTAFYLCASSIDQETQYFGPGTRLLVL.